This passage covers 21 T cell receptor beta chains from one sample sequenced in a study of cytotoxic CD8 clonotypes in ibrutinib-treated CLL. Produced via immunoSEQ multiplex PCR; TCRdb's table is partial and in-frame only. Here the sample spans 11,000 or so clones, around 81% being singletons. The sequencing used PBMCs, collected at disease progression, from a patient treated with ibrutinib. These receptors were collected from a human donor with chronic lymphocytic leukemia.

The rearrangement links TRBV11-2 to TRBJ1-2; D ambiguous. The CDR3 is made up of 14 amino acids. V was shortened by 1 base and J by 5 bases, with 11 bases between the two germline ends. CDR1 is SGHAT and CDR2 is FQNNGV in the germline V gene. CDR3 amino acids: CASSLAAAEYGYTF. In DNA form, the CDR3 reads TGTGCCAGCAGCTTAGCGGCGGCCGAATATGGCTACACCTTC.

The chain employs TRBV6-1 and TRBJ2-2; D not resolved. The V and J ends lost 2 bases and 1 base respectively, with 5 bases between them. Per the germline V gene, CDR1 is MNHNS and CDR2 is SASEGT. The CDR3 sequence is 14 residues long. The chain's CDR3 is CASSERQNTGELFF. CDR3 DNA: TGTGCCAGCAGTGAACGACAGAACACCGGGGAGCTGTTTTTT.

V is TRBV19 and J is TRBJ2-7; TRBD2 is a possible D gene (6 bases). The CDR3 has 14 amino acids. Trimming took 3 bases from V and 4 from J, leaving 13 bases between them. The germline V gene has CDR1 LNHDA and CDR2 SQIVND (reference sequence). The chain's CDR3 is CASSIGTPLYEQYF. The CDR3 DNA follows: TGTGCCAGTAGTATCGGGACTCCGCTATACGAGCAGTACTTC. The full variable domain, in which reference TRBV19 and TRBJ2-7 provide the parts outside the CDR3, is DGGITQSPKYLFRKEGQNVTLSCEQNLNHDAMYWYRQDPGQGLRLIYYSQIVNDFQKGDIAEGYSVSREKKESFPLTVTSAQKNPTAFYLCASSIGTPLYEQYFGPGTRLTVT.

This clone is medium-sized in the sample. The chain carries TRBV7-6 and TRBJ2-7, with TRBD1 matching over 12 bases. From germline, CDR1 is SGHVS and CDR2 FNYEAQ. V trimming: 6 bases; J trimming: 5 bases; junction bases outside the gene matches: 5. This CDR3 comprises 14 residues. The CDR3 sequence is CASSTGQGADEQYF. In DNA, the CDR3 is TGTGCCAGCAGTACGGGACAGGGGGCGGACGAGCAGTACTTC.

The chain couples TRBV7-3 to TRBJ2-1, with D unclear. CDR1 and CDR2 (germline): SGHTA, FQGTGA. The CDR3 consists of 14 residues. The V end was cut by 1 base, the J end by 9 bases, with 13 bases between. CDR3 residues: CASSLNGDLVEQFF. The CDR3 DNA is TGTGCCAGCAGCTTAAATGGCGACCTGGTTGAGCAGTTCTTC. The variable domain in full, with the rest retrieved from reference TRBV7-3 and TRBJ2-1, is GAGVSQTPSNKVTEKGKYVELRCDPISGHTALYWYRQSLGQGPEFLIYFQGTGAADDSGLPNDRFFAVRPEGSVSTLKIQRTERGDSAVYLCASSLNGDLVEQFFGPGTRLTVL.

The chain carries TRBV2 and TRBJ2-2; TRBD1 aligns across 7 bases. The CDR3 is 15 residues long. Germline trimming cut 4 bases from V and 6 bases from J; bases unmatched to any gene: 8. The V gene's germline CDR1 is SNHLY and CDR2 FYNNEI. The CDR3 coding sequence is TGTGCCAGCAGTGGACAGGGAGTCGGGGCCGGGGAGCTGTTTTTT. Encoded protein: CASSGQGVGAGELFF.

The gene calls are TRBV5-1 and TRBJ2-1, with 7 bases that match TRBD1. J was trimmed by 6 bases and V by 3 bases; bases with no gene match: 6. This CDR3 contains 14 residues. Per germline, CDR1 SGHRS and CDR2 YFSETQ. CDR3 sequence reads: CASSSQGSGNEQFF. The CDR3 DNA reads as TGCGCCAGCAGCTCACAGGGGTCCGGCAATGAGCAGTTCTTC.

The chain carries TRBV7-9 and TRBJ1-2; possible D gene TRBD1, 5 bases. Trimming removed 1 base at V and 12 bases at J, with 15 bases between. The V gene's germline CDR1 is SEHNR and CDR2 FQNEAQ (reference sequence). The CDR3 has 13 amino acids. The CDR3 spells CASSLGLGRGDTF. CDR3 coding DNA: TGTGCCAGCAGCTTAGGCCTGGGCCGGGGCGACACCTTC.

The chain is built from TRBV7-8 and TRBJ2-1; no clear D gene. CDR1 and CDR2 from the germline V gene are SGHVS and FQNEAQ. V was clipped by 4 bases and J by 15 bases, with 16 bases between them. This CDR3 region has 12 residues. The CDR3 region is CASSSGPPSRFF. In DNA form, the CDR3 reads TGTGCCAGCAGCTCAGGACCCCCATCACGGTTCTTC.

This clone was seen a single time. The chain carries TRBV7-9 and TRBJ2-1, with TRBD2 identical over 7 bases. Unmatched junction bases numbered 5, after V lost 8 bases and J lost 10 bases. From germline, CDR1 is SEHNR and CDR2 FQNEAQ (reference sequence). The CDR3 has 11 amino acids. The CDR3 DNA follows: TGTGCCAGCGAGCGGGGCAGGGAGCAGTTCTTC. Protein: CASERGREQFF.

V is TRBV10-1 and J is TRBJ2-7; D possibly corresponds to TRBD2 (6 bases). Germline assignment: CDR1 WNHNN and CDR2 SYGVQD (reference sequence). The CDR3 spans 15 residues. The V end lost 2 bases, the J end lost 6 bases, and 17 bases lay between the germline ends. The DNA of the CDR3 is TGCGCCAGCAGTGAGAGGAGGGGAGATTTCTCCGAGCAGTACTTC. This translates into CASSERRGDFSEQYF.

This clone was counted between two and nine times. The V gene is TRBV10-3, the J gene TRBJ2-4, with 16 bases that match TRBD2. V was clipped by 4 bases and J by 0 bases; unmatched bases: 3. The germline V gene has CDR1 ENHRY and CDR2 SYGVKD. The CDR3 runs 18 residues. The CDR3 DNA sequence: TGTGCCATCAGTGCCGGGACTAGCGGGAGGGAAGCCAAAAACATTCAGTACTTC. It yields the protein CAISAGTSGREAKNIQYF.

V and J are TRBV7-3 and TRBJ2-3; 9 positions agree with TRBD2. CDR1 is SGHTA and CDR2 is FQGTGA in the germline V gene. The V and J ends lost 3 bases and 8 bases, in that order; junction bases with no gene match: 3. This CDR3 has 13 amino acids. CDR3 loop: CASSFGTSFTQYF. The CDR3 DNA is TGTGCCAGCAGCTTCGGGACTAGCTTTACGCAGTATTTT.

The chain employs TRBV5-1 and TRBJ1-4, with D possibly TRBD1 on 6 matching bases. Germline V CDR1 and CDR2: SGHRS, YFSETQ. V was cut by 2 bases and J by 6 bases, with 14 bases left in between. There are 15 residues in the CDR3. In DNA, the CDR3 is TGCGCCAGCAGCTTCCTCCCAGGGGAGGATGAAAAACTGTTTTTT. This sequence encodes CASSFLPGEDEKLFF.

Here the CDR3 reads CASSPWTLLSSYEQYF. The CDR3 DNA is TGTGCCAGCAGTCCTTGGACATTACTCAGCTCCTACGAGCAGTACTTC. This chain connects TRBV28 to TRBJ2-7; possibly TRBD1 for D (5 bases). Trimming removed 5 bases from V and 0 bases from J, with 17 bases in between. The CDR3 loop spans 16 amino acids. Looked up from germline, CDR1 is MDHEN and CDR2 is SYDVKM.

The V call is TRBV19, the J call TRBJ2-1; tentatively, D is TRBD2 (5 bases). This CDR3 comprises 14 residues. The V and J ends lost 4 bases and 9 bases respectively, with 16 bases between them. In germline, CDR1 is LNHDA, CDR2 SQIVND (reference sequence). The CDR3 spells CASSTRGRSGEQFF. CDR3 bases: TGTGCCAGTAGTACCCGCGGGCGGTCGGGTGAGCAGTTCTTC. Full variable domain (missing parts from reference TRBV19 and TRBJ2-1): DGGITQSPKYLFRKEGQNVTLSCEQNLNHDAMYWYRQDPGQGLRLIYYSQIVNDFQKGDIAEGYSVSREKKESFPLTVTSAQKNPTAFYLCASSTRGRSGEQFFGPGTRLTVL.

This clone was recorded only once. The chain recombines TRBV27 with TRBJ2-7; 8 bases line up with TRBD1. Germline V gives CDR1 MNHEY, CDR2 SMNVEV (reference sequence). This CDR3 is built from 15 residues. Trimming cost V 4 bases and J 2 bases; bases outside gene matches: 7. CDR3 protein: CASSSAGGPTYEQYF. In nucleotides, the CDR3 is TGTGCCAGCAGTTCGGCAGGGGGCCCGACCTACGAGCAGTACTTC.

The rearrangement joins TRBV28 to TRBJ1-3; D not resolved. V gave up 1 base and J gave up 0 bases, with 10 bases separating them. The CDR3 is 16 amino acids. The germline V gene has CDR1 MDHEN and CDR2 SYDVKM. The chain's CDR3 is CASSLFEGSSGNTIYF. The CDR3 DNA reads TGTGCCAGCAGTTTATTTGAAGGGAGCTCTGGAAACACCATATATTTT.

The CDR3: CASIGGAGDTEAFF. For the CDR3, the DNA is TGTGCCAGCATAGGGGGCGCGGGGGACACTGAAGCTTTCTTT. The genes are TRBV6-1 and TRBJ1-1, with 7 bases aligning to TRBD1. V was clipped by 7 bases and J by 3 bases; unmatched bases: 8. Looked up from germline, CDR1 is MNHNS and CDR2 is SASEGT. The CDR3 totals 14 residues.

The genes are TRBV6-1 and TRBJ2-7; D might be TRBD1 or TRBD2, each matching 6 bases. CDR1 is MNHNS, CDR2 SASEGT, per germline. Trimming stripped 2 bases from V and 2 bases from J, with 16 bases between. CDR3 length equals 16 residues. In nucleotides, the CDR3 is TGTGCCAGCAGTGAACTAGGGGGGATACGACCCTACGAGCAGTACTTC. Its protein product is CASSELGGIRPYEQYF.

This chain joins TRBV10-3 and TRBJ2-7; TRBD1 might be the D (5 bases). V lost 4 bases, J lost 5 bases, and 6 bases lay in between. The CDR3 is 11 residues long. Per the germline V gene, CDR1 is ENHRY and CDR2 is SYGVKD. CDR3 DNA sequence: TGTGCCATCAGTGCAGGGAACGAGCAGTACTTC. It specifies CAISAGNEQYF.